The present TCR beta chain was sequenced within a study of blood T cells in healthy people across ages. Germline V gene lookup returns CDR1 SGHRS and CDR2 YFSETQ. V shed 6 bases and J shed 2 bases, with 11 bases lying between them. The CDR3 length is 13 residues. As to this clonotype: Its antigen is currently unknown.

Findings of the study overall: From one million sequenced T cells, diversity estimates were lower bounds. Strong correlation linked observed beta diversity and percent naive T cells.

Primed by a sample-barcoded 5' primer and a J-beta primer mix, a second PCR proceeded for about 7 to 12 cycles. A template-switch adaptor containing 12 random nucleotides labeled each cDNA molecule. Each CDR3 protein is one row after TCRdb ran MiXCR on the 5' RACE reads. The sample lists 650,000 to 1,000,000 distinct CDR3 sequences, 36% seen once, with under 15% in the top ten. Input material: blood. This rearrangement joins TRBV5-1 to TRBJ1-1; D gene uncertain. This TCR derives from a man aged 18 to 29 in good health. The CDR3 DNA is TGCGCCAGCATAAGCGGAGAAAACACTGAAGCTTTCTTT. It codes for CASISGENTEAFF.